What follows are 30 T cell receptor beta chains derived from one specimen sequenced in a study of identical twins. TCRdb redid the calling of the 5' RACE reads with MiXCR, one entry per CDR3 protein. The sample lists approximately 220,000 distinct CDR3 sequences, around 7.6% seen once, with under 6% in the top ten. These data also formed part of another study, on yellow fever vaccine responses in identical twins.

Sequencing was carried out using CD8+ T cells sorted from blood. These receptors were taken from a woman between 18 and 29 years old in good health.

The chain links TRBV6-1 to TRBJ2-2; TRBD2 agrees at 8 bases. Germline lookup yields CDR1 MNHNS and CDR2 SASEGT. Losses at the gene ends were 5 bases for V and 4 bases for J; bases not matched to a gene: 3. This CDR3 has 14 residues. The chain's CDR3 is CASSSGGSTGELFF. CDR3 nucleotides: TGTGCCAGCAGTAGCGGGGGTAGCACCGGGGAGCTGTTTTTT.

This clonotype was found a few times. The J gene is TRBJ1-1, the V gene TRBV6-5, with a tentative D call TRBD1 (5 bases). The CDR3 has 15 amino acids. The V and J ends lost 2 bases and 1 base respectively, with 11 bases between them. Germline assignment: CDR1 MNHEY and CDR2 SVGAGI. DNA of the CDR3: TGTGCCAGCAGTTACGCAGTGACAGCGAACACTGAAGCTTTCTTT. Translated: CASSYAVTANTEAFF.

V and J are TRBV4-2 and TRBJ2-2; D gene ambiguous. CDR3 size: 17 residues. V was cut by 0 bases and J by 0 bases, with 11 bases left in between. Germline CDR1 is LGHNA and CDR2 is YNFKEQ. The CDR3 reads CASSQDTTLTNTGELFF. The CDR3, as DNA: TGTGCCAGCAGCCAAGATACTACCCTAACGAACACCGGGGAGCTGTTTTTT.

The gene calls are TRBV12-3 or TRBV12-4 and TRBJ2-3; D might be TRBD2 (5 bases). CDR3 length equals 15 residues. V lost 6 bases, J lost 2 bases, and 15 bases lay in between. The CDR3 nucleotides are TGTGCCAGCAGCACCCAAGCGGAACACACAGATACGCAGTATTTT. It is translated as CASSTQAEHTDTQYF.

This clonotype was counted ten times or more. V and J are TRBV9 and TRBJ1-1; 7 bases match TRBD1. The CDR3 has 13 residues. Germline CDR1 SGDLS, CDR2 YYNGEE. Trimming took 3 bases from V and 2 from J; bases not matched to a gene: 1. CDR3 sequence: CASSDRGNTEAFF. The CDR3 DNA reads TGTGCCAGCAGCGACAGGGGAAACACTGAAGCTTTCTTT.

This clonotype occurred a few times. The genes are TRBV5-5 and TRBJ2-3, with 9 bases fitting TRBD2. V shed 3 bases, J shed 1 base, and the junction held 9 bases outside the gene matches. CDR1 is SGHKS, CDR2 YYEKEE, per germline (reference sequence). CDR3 length equals 17 residues. The CDR3 DNA is TGTGCCAGCAGCTACCGAGCGGGAGGCCCCCGCACAGATACGCAGTATTTT. This encodes CASSYRAGGPRTDTQYF.

This clonotype was seen ten or more times. V is TRBV5-1 and J is TRBJ2-7; TRBD1 matches 8 bases. The CDR3 runs to 13 residues. The V and J ends lost 2 bases and 7 bases, in that order; junction bases with no gene match: 5. CDR1 and CDR2 from the germline V gene are SGHRS and YFSETQ. The DNA of the CDR3 is TGCGCCAGCAGCTTAAGACAGGGGAGGGAGCAGTACGTC. As protein: CASSLRQGREQYV.

The rearrangement links TRBV27 to TRBJ2-2; 8 bases agree with TRBD1. The CDR3 covers 15 residues. J gave up 1 base and V 3 bases, and 1 base lay outside the gene matches. Looked up from germline, CDR1 is MNHEY and CDR2 is SMNVEV (reference sequence). The CDR3 loop is CASSFRGRNTGELFF. CDR3 nucleotides: TGTGCCAGCAGTTTCAGGGGGCGGAACACCGGGGAGCTGTTTTTT.

This clonotype was detected many times. This rearrangement joins TRBV5-1 to TRBJ2-1; 11 nucleotides match TRBD2. Germline CDR1 is SGHRS and CDR2 is YFSETQ. V dropped 1 base and J dropped 2; count of bases not matched to a gene: 2. This CDR3 contains 16 residues. DNA for the CDR3: TGCGCCAGCAGCTTGAGACTAGCGGGAACCTACAATGAGCAGTTCTTC. This codes for CASSLRLAGTYNEQFF.

This clonotype was detected a few times. This chain links TRBV6-2 or TRBV6-3 with TRBJ2-1; D might be TRBD2 (5 bases). The CDR3 consists of 14 residues. The germline V gene has CDR1 MNHEY and CDR2 SVGEGT. V gave up 8 bases and J gave up 4 bases, with 15 bases separating them. The CDR3 DNA is TGTGCCAGCCTACGGACTCCGGGGTACAATGAGCAGTTCTTC. Its protein is CASLRTPGYNEQFF.

The chain joins TRBV2 to TRBJ2-3; 8 bases align to TRBD2. The CDR3 length is 16 residues. Germline loops: CDR1 SNHLY, CDR2 FYNNEI. J lost 4 bases, V lost 4 bases, and 10 bases had no gene match. The CDR3 loop reads CASSVGGGGSADTQYF. Here the CDR3 DNA reads TGTGCCAGCAGTGTTGGAGGCGGGGGGAGTGCAGATACGCAGTATTTT.

This clonotype was counted only a few times. The chain links TRBV2 to TRBJ2-3, with TRBD1 as a possible D gene (6 bases). Germline lookup yields CDR1 SNHLY and CDR2 FYNNEI. The CDR3 runs 16 residues. Trimming shortened V by 7 bases and J by 2 bases, and 19 bases separated the two germline ends. CDR3 protein: CASKHPRGYTTDTQYF. The DNA for the CDR3 is TGTGCCAGCAAACACCCTAGGGGGTATACCACAGATACGCAGTATTTT.

This clonotype was seen many times. This chain links TRBV5-1 with TRBJ2-5; D is undetermined. V was shortened by 2 bases and J by 1 base, with 12 bases between the two germline ends. The CDR3 has 15 amino acids. Germline V gene lookup returns CDR1 SGHRS and CDR2 YFSETQ. In DNA, the CDR3 is TGCGCCAGCAGCTTCCGGGCCCCCCTCCAAGAGACCCAGTACTTC. Encoded protein: CASSFRAPLQETQYF.

The CDR3 DNA reads TGTGCCAGCAGTGAATTTCGGAGGCGGGAGGACGGGACCTCCTACGAGCAGTACTTC. The encoded protein is CASSEFRRREDGTSYEQYF. The chain is built from TRBV25-1 and TRBJ2-7, with 8 bases fitting TRBD2. V was clipped by 1 base and J by 0 bases; unmatched bases: 14. Germline assignment: CDR1 MGHDK and CDR2 SYGVNS. The CDR3 loop spans 19 amino acids.

This rearrangement joins TRBV14 to TRBJ2-1; possibly TRBD2 for D (6 bases). Trimming removed 3 bases at V and 1 base at J, with 16 bases between. The CDR3 length is 17 residues. Germline V gives CDR1 SGHDN, CDR2 FVKESK. CDR3 nucleotide sequence: TGTGCCAGCAGCCATACCTGGAGGGGTGAGTCCTACAATGAGCAGTTCTTC. Translated, it gives CASSHTWRGESYNEQFF.

This clonotype showed up just a few times. This chain links TRBV6-2 or TRBV6-3 with TRBJ2-3, with D uncertain. Trimming removed 6 bases from V and 2 bases from J, with 9 bases in between. This CDR3 spans 13 amino acids. CDR1 MNHEY and CDR2 SVGEGT come from the germline V gene. CDR3 coding DNA: TGTGCCAGCAGCACCCGTGACACAGATACGCAGTATTTT. Its translation is CASSTRDTDTQYF.

This clonotype came up a few times. The rearrangement links TRBV9 to TRBJ2-1, with TRBD2 matching over 8 bases. This CDR3 contains 18 residues. V was pared by 4 bases and J by 6 bases, with 18 bases of the junction left unmatched. From germline, CDR1 is SGDLS and CDR2 YYNGEE. The CDR3 coding sequence is TGTGCCAGCAGCCCCAGGCGGGTAGCGGGACCGGGGGTCAATGAGCAGTTCTTC. It translates to CASSPRRVAGPGVNEQFF.

This clonotype was recorded at least ten times. The chain has TRBV27 and TRBJ2-5; possibly TRBD1 for D (5 bases). Trimming took 6 bases from V and 5 from J, leaving 10 bases between them. The CDR3 extends over 12 amino acids. Germline V gives CDR1 MNHEY, CDR2 SMNVEV (reference sequence). The CDR3 protein is CASSLSGETQYF. The CDR3 nucleotides read TGTGCCAGCAGCCTCTCAGGGGAGACCCAGTACTTC.

This clonotype was found many times. V gene TRBV5-1 combines with J gene TRBJ2-2; D may be TRBD1 (6 bases). This CDR3 has 16 amino acids. Germline CDR1 SGHRS, CDR2 YFSETQ. Trimming took off 6 bases at V and 3 bases at J, with 18 bases between the two ends. The CDR3 loop is CASTPGTGYDTGELFF. DNA for the CDR3: TGCGCCAGCACCCCCGGCACAGGGTATGACACCGGGGAGCTGTTTTTT.

Ten or more counts support this clonotype. The chain uses TRBV5-1 and TRBJ2-1; D unclear. Trimming stripped 4 bases from V and 2 bases from J, with 13 bases between. The CDR3 contains 15 residues. CDR1 is SGHRS, CDR2 YFSETQ, per germline. The CDR3, as DNA: TGCGCCAGCAGCGGTCCCAGGTCGGCCTACAATGAGCAGTTCTTC. It encodes CASSGPRSAYNEQFF.

The chain has TRBV27 and TRBJ2-1; 7 bases map to TRBD2. From germline, CDR1 is MNHEY and CDR2 SMNVEV (reference sequence). V lost 2 bases, J lost 3 bases, and 4 bases stayed unmatched. The CDR3 covers 15 residues. The CDR3, as DNA: TGTGCCAGCAGTTTAAGCGGGACTCGCTACAATGAGCAGTTCTTC. Translation: CASSLSGTRYNEQFF.

This chain links TRBV27 with TRBJ2-1; 16 positions match TRBD2. V was clipped by 9 bases and J by 10 bases; unmatched bases: 6. The CDR3 is 14 amino acids. Germline CDR1 is MNHEY and CDR2 is SMNVEV (reference sequence). Here the CDR3 DNA reads TGTGCCAGTAAGGGACTAGCGGGAGGGCTCGAGCAGTTCTTC. Its translation: CASKGLAGGLEQFF.

Only a few counts were recorded for this clonotype. The chain uses TRBV21-1 and TRBJ2-1; the tabulated D call, TRBD2, remains unverified against the DNA. TRBV21-1 is classified as a pseudogene. The CDR3 has 22 residues. The DNA for the CDR3 is TGTGCCAGCAGCAAAGGCCGGATGGGAAAGCAGGCCGTCCGTTTAGCGGGCAATGAGCAGTTCTTC. Translated: CASSKGRMGKQAVRLAGNEQFF.

The CDR3 DNA is TGTGCCACCCCCAGGGCCGGGTATAATGAGCAGTTCTTC. This translates into CATPRAGYNEQFF. This chain links TRBV5-8 with TRBJ2-1; a weak D match, TRBD1 (5 bases). The CDR3 has 13 amino acids. Between the trimmed V and J ends, which lost 9 bases and 7 bases, there was a span of 17 bases. Germline loops: CDR1 SGHTS, CDR2 YDEGEE. Full variable domain (rest looked up from reference TRBV5-8 and TRBJ2-1): EAGVTQSPTHLIKTRGQQATLRCSPISGHTSVYWYQQALGLGLQFLLWYDEGEERNRGNFPPRFSGRQFPNYSSELNVNALELEDSALYLCATPRAGYNEQFFGPGTRLTVL.

This clonotype was picked up many times. The chain combines TRBV29-1 with TRBJ2-7; D may correspond to TRBD1 or TRBD2 (5 bases each). Trimming left V 4 bases short and J 0 bases short, with 10 bases between. The CDR3 totals 13 residues. CDR1 is SQVTM, CDR2 ANQGSEA, per germline. This CDR3 reads CSVVGGTSYEQYF. CDR3 DNA sequence: TGCAGCGTTGTTGGTGGGACCTCCTACGAGCAGTACTTC.

This clonotype was detected many times. The V gene is TRBV7-9, the J gene TRBJ1-1, with D unclear. This CDR3 spans 15 amino acids. Germline-derived CDR1 and CDR2 are SEHNR and FQNEAQ (reference sequence). V was cut by 1 base and J by 2 bases, with 11 bases left in between. CDR3 in amino acids: CASSLVVISNTEAFF. The CDR3 DNA reads as TGTGCCAGCAGCTTAGTTGTAATTAGTAACACTGAAGCTTTCTTT.

This clonotype was observed a few times. This chain joins TRBV13 and TRBJ2-7; D remains ambiguous. Germline CDR1 is PRHDT and CDR2 is FYEKMQ (reference sequence). V lost 2 bases and J lost 3, with 8 bases in between. CDR3 length: 13 residues. The CDR3 reads CASSLRGDYEQYF. The CDR3 nucleotides read TGTGCCAGCAGCTTACGAGGAGACTACGAGCAGTACTTC.

This clonotype was found a few times. The rearrangement joins TRBV27 to TRBJ2-2; D may be TRBD1 (5 bases). Trimming cost V 5 bases and J 7 bases, with 17 bases left between them. The CDR3 has 15 amino acids. Germline CDR1 MNHEY, CDR2 SMNVEV (reference sequence). CDR3: CASSPLSRAGGELFF. CDR3 DNA sequence: TGTGCCAGCAGTCCCCTTTCCAGGGCCGGCGGGGAGCTGTTTTTT.

This clonotype was seen a few times. The chain uses TRBV7-2 and TRBJ1-2; the D is unclear. There are 12 residues in the CDR3. Deletions cut 4 bases from V and 8 bases from J, with 11 bases between. CDR1 and CDR2 (germline): SGHTA, FQGNSA. CDR3 nucleotides: TGTGCCAGCAGCTCCACCGGGGTCGGCTACACCTTC. It encodes CASSSTGVGYTF.

This clonotype has at least ten counts. The V and J genes are TRBV4-1 and TRBJ2-5, with D tentatively TRBD1 or TRBD2 (5 bases each). The germline CDR1 and CDR2 sequences are MGHRA and YSYEKL. The CDR3 sequence is 12 residues long. V dropped 4 bases and J dropped 11 bases, with 14 bases sitting between them. The chain's CDR3 is CASSPPRGSQYF. The CDR3 DNA sequence: TGCGCCAGCAGCCCCCCGAGGGGTTCGCAGTACTTC.